The next 12 T cell receptor beta chains were all read from a single sample in a study of T-cell reconstitution after alpha-beta-depleted transplantation in children. TCRbeta library construction was performed incorporating unique molecular identifiers. MiXCR, run by TCRdb on the PCR reads, gives a single entry per CDR3 protein. This sample yields approximately 230,000 distinct CDR3 sequences, of which roughly 24% are seen a single time; over 2.5% belongs to the top ten. The sample in question was PBMCs, obtained before TCRalphabeta/CD19-depleted stem cell transplant. Receptor source: a girl aged 2-10 years with Fanconi anemia, due to receive a stem cell transplant.

This chain connects TRBV28 to TRBJ1-1; TRBD1 is a possible D gene (5 bases). Germline assignment: CDR1 MDHEN and CDR2 SYDVKM. With 3 bases removed from V and 7 bases from J, the gap between germline ends came to 24 bases. The CDR3 totals 17 residues. The CDR3 region has the DNA TGTGCCAGCAGTTTTAGGGTAGGGGTCCTCCTAGGAGGTGAAGCTTTCTTT. This sequence encodes CASSFRVGVLLGGEAFF.

This chain joins TRBV28 and TRBJ2-7; either TRBD1 or TRBD2 may supply D (6 bases each). The CDR3 is 15 amino acids. With 4 bases removed from V and 7 bases from J, the gap between germline ends came to 20 bases. Germline CDR1 is MDHEN and CDR2 is SYDVKM. The CDR3 coding sequence is TGTGCCAGCAGTTCCACAAACGTTAGGGGGAGGGAGCAGTACTTC. Translated: CASSSTNVRGREQYF.

In its sample, this clonotype was seen many times. This chain connects TRBV28 to TRBJ2-7; 12 bases line up with TRBD2. There are 18 residues in the CDR3. Trimming took 3 bases from V and 0 from J; bases not matched to a gene: 9. In germline, CDR1 is MDHEN, CDR2 SYDVKM. The CDR3, as DNA: TGTGCCAGCAGTTTCCCGACTAGCGGGAGCTTGATCTCCTACGAGCAGTACTTC. Its translation is CASSFPTSGSLISYEQYF.

This chain connects TRBV28 to TRBJ2-5; weak D call: TRBD2 (5 bases). V dropped 3 bases and J dropped 6 bases, with 14 bases sitting between them. Germline V lookup: CDR1 MDHEN, CDR2 SYDVKM. This CDR3 comprises 14 residues. In DNA form, the CDR3 reads TGTGCCAGCAGTTTGAGGGCTGGTACGCAGACCCAGTACTTC. Translation gives CASSLRAGTQTQYF. The variable domain in full, completed from reference TRBV28 and TRBJ2-5, reads DVKVTQSSRYLVKRTGEKVFLECVQDMDHENMFWYRQDPGLGLRLIYFSYDVKMKEKGDIPEGYSVSREKKERFSLILESASTNQTSMYLCASSLRAGTQTQYFGPGTRLLVL.

The chain carries TRBV6-5 and TRBJ2-1; the D call may be TRBD1 or TRBD2 (6 bases each). Deletions cut 2 bases from V and 7 bases from J, with 15 bases between. This CDR3 spans 15 amino acids. Germline V CDR1 and CDR2: MNHEY, SVGAGI. The CDR3 DNA reads TGTGCCAGCAGTTACGAGGGGGGCTCCTCTAATGAGCAGTTCTTC. This gives the protein CASSYEGGSSNEQFF.

The chain links TRBV11-2 to TRBJ2-3, with 8 bases aligning to TRBD2. In germline, CDR1 is SGHAT, CDR2 FQNNGV. The CDR3 runs to 18 residues. The V and J ends lost 5 bases and 0 bases, in that order; junction bases with no gene match: 13. CDR3 sequence (DNA): TGTGCCAGCAGCCTTAACCTCCTCATAGCGGGGAGCACAGATACGCAGTATTTT. This encodes CASSLNLLIAGSTDTQYF. Complete variable domain (other parts from reference TRBV11-2 and TRBJ2-3): EAGVAQSPRYKIIEKRQSVAFWCNPISGHATLYWYQQILGQGPKLLIQFQNNGVVDDSQLPKDRFSAERLKGVDSTLKIQPAKLEDSAVYLCASSLNLLIAGSTDTQYFGPGTRLTVL.

The chain is built from TRBV21-1 and TRBJ2-5; the DNA was not compared with TRBD1, the D call given in the table. TRBV21-1 counts as a pseudogene. This CDR3 contains 14 residues. This CDR3 reads CASRMGRDISTQYF. The CDR3 DNA reads as TGTGCCAGCAGGATGGGCCGGGACATTAGTACCCAGTACTTC.

There are a few counts of this clonotype. The chain recombines TRBV5-1 with TRBJ2-3; 8 bases are shared with TRBD2. With V trimmed by 5 bases and J by 4 bases, 12 bases remained unmatched. The CDR3 loop spans 16 amino acids. Germline V gene data show CDR1 as SGHRS and CDR2 as YFSETQ. In DNA, the CDR3 is TGCGCCAGCAGTCCCGGGACTAGAGTCATCGCAGATACGCAGTATTTT. This codes for CASSPGTRVIADTQYF.

This clonotype was observed at least ten times. The gene calls are TRBV28 and TRBJ1-5, with TRBD1 matching 8 bases. Germline V lookup: CDR1 MDHEN, CDR2 SYDVKM. V gave up 7 bases and J gave up 8 bases; unmatched junction bases: 13. The CDR3 spans 15 residues. DNA of the CDR3: TGTGCCAGCAAGGACGTAGACAGGGGTGCGGAGCCCCAGCATTTT. It specifies CASKDVDRGAEPQHF.

The table lists this clonotype with many counts. This chain connects TRBV20-1 to TRBJ2-3, with a tentative D call TRBD1 (5 bases). The CDR3 sequence is 14 residues long. In germline, CDR1 is DFQATT, CDR2 SNEGSKA (reference sequence). The germline V and J ends were trimmed by 2 bases and 4 bases, with 13 bases remaining between them. CDR3 loop: CSARTGSVPDTQYF. The DNA for the CDR3 is TGCAGTGCTAGAACAGGCTCGGTTCCAGATACGCAGTATTTT.

This clonotype was seen ten or more times. The chain recombines TRBV4-2 with TRBJ1-5, with D maybe TRBD1 (6 bases). The V end lost 6 bases, the J end lost 0 bases, and 12 bases lay between the germline ends. CDR1 is LGHNA, CDR2 YNFKEQ, per germline. This CDR3 comprises 15 residues. CDR3 sequence: CASSRDKHSNQPQHF. CDR3 nucleotide sequence: TGTGCCAGCAGTCGGGACAAACATAGCAATCAGCCCCAGCATTTT.

The chain uses TRBV19 and TRBJ2-7; D is possibly TRBD2 (6 bases). CDR3 length: 14 amino acids. Looked up from germline, CDR1 is LNHDA and CDR2 is SQIVND (reference sequence). With 3 bases removed from V and 2 bases from J, the gap between germline ends came to 11 bases. The CDR3 loop reads CASSIYSGPYEQYF. The CDR3 region has the DNA TGTGCCAGTAGTATTTATAGCGGACCCTACGAGCAGTACTTC. Together with reference TRBV19 and TRBJ2-7, the CDR3 gives the full variable domain: DGGITQSPKYLFRKEGQNVTLSCEQNLNHDAMYWYRQDPGQGLRLIYYSQIVNDFQKGDIAEGYSVSREKKESFPLTVTSAQKNPTAFYLCASSIYSGPYEQYFGPGTRLTVT.